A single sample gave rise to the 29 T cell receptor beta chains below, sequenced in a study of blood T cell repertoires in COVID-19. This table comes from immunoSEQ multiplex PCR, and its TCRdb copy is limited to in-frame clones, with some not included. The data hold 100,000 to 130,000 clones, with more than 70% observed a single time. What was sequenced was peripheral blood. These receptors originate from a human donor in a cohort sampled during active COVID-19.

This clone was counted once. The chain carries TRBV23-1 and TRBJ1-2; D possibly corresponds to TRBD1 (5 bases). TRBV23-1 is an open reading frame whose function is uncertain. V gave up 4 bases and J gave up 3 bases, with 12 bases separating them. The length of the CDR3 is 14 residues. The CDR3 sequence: CASSPRVLHYGYTF. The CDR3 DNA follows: TGCGCCAGCAGTCCCAGGGTACTCCACTATGGCTACACCTTC.

The CDR3 nucleotides read TGTGCCAGCAGTTACGTAGGCGGCAACTATGGCTACACCTTC. The encoded protein is CASSYVGGNYGYTF. The V and J genes are TRBV6-2 or TRBV6-3 and TRBJ1-2; no clear D. The CDR3 runs 14 residues. In germline, CDR1 is MNHEY, CDR2 SVGEGT. V gave up 2 bases and J gave up 2 bases, with 9 bases separating them.

The CDR3 reads CASSFTVYGYTF. In DNA, the CDR3 is TGTGCCAGCAGTTTTACGGTCTATGGCTACACCTTC. The chain has TRBV12-3 or TRBV12-4 and TRBJ1-2; no clear D gene. This CDR3 is 12 amino acids long. V gave up 3 bases and J gave up 4 bases, with 6 bases separating them.

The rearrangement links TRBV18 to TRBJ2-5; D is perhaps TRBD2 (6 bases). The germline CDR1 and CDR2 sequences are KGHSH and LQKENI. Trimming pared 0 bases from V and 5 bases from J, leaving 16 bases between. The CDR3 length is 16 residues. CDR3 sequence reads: CASSPPIGGGTETQYF. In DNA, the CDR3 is TGTGCCAGCTCACCACCGATAGGTGGAGGGACGGAGACCCAGTACTTC.

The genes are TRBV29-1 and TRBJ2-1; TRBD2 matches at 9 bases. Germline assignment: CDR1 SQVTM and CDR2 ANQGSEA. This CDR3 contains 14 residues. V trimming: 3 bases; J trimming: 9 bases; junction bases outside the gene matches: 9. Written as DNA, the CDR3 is TGCAGCGTTGATGTTAGCGGGAGAAGGGGTGAGCAGTTCTTC. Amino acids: CSVDVSGRRGEQFF.

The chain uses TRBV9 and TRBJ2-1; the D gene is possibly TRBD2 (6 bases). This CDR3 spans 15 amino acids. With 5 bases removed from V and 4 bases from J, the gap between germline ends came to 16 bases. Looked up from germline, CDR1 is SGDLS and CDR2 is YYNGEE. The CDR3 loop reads CASSGREKSYNEQFF. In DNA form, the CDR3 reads TGTGCCAGCAGTGGCCGGGAGAAGTCTTACAATGAGCAGTTCTTC.

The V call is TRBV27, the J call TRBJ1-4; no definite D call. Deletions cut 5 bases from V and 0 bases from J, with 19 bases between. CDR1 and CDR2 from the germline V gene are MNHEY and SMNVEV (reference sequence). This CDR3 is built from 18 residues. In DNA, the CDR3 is TGTGCCAGCAGTCCTAAACCGGCCAGGCGTTCAACTAATGAAAAACTGTTTTTT. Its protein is CASSPKPARRSTNEKLFF.

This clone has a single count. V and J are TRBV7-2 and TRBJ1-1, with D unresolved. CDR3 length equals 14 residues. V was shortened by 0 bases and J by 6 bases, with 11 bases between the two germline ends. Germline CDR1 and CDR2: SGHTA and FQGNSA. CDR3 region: CASSLAQKSSEAFF. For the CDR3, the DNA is TGTGCCAGCAGCTTAGCCCAAAAAAGCTCTGAAGCTTTCTTT.

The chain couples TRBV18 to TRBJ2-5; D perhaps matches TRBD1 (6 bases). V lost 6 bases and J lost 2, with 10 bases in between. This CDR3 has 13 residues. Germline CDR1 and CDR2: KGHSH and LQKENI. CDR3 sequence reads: CASSPGEQETQYF. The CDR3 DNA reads TGTGCCAGCTCTCCAGGGGAGCAAGAGACCCAGTACTTC.

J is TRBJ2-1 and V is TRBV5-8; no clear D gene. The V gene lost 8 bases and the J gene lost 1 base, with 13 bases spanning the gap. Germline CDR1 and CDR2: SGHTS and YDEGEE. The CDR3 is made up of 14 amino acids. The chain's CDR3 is CASYERWSYNEQFF. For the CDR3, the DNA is TGTGCCAGTTATGAGAGGTGGTCCTACAATGAGCAGTTCTTC.

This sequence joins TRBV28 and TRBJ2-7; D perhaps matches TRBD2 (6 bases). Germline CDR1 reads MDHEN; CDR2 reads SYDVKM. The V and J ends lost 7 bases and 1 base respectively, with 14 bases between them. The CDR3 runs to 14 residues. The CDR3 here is CASTSWRGSYEQYF. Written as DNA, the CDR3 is TGTGCCAGCACCTCATGGCGGGGATCCTACGAGCAGTACTTC.

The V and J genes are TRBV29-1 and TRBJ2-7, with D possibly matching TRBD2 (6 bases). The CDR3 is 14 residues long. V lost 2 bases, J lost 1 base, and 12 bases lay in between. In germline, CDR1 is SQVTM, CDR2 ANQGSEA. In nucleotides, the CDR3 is TGCAGCGTTGAAAGGCTCGCGGGGTCCTACGAGCAGTACTTC. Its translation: CSVERLAGSYEQYF.

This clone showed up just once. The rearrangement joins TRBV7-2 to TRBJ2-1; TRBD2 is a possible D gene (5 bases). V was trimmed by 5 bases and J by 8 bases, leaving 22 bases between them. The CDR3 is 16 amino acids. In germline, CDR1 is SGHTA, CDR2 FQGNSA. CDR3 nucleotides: TGTGCCAGCAGCCGCAGCACTAGTGGTATCGGCTATGAGCAGTTCTTC. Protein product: CASSRSTSGIGYEQFF.

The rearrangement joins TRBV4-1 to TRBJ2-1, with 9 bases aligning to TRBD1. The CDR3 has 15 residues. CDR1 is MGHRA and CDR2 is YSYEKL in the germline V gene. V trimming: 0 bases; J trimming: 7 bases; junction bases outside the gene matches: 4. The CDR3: CASSQDGTGRNEQFF. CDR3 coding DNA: TGCGCCAGCAGCCAAGATGGGACAGGGAGAAATGAGCAGTTCTTC.

The DNA of the CDR3 is TGCGCCAGCAGCCAAGACCTGGGACAGGGGAACACTGAAGCTTTCTTT. Translating it yields CASSQDLGQGNTEAFF. The rearrangement links TRBV4-3 to TRBJ1-1; the match to TRBD1 covers 9 bases. CDR1 is LGHNA and CDR2 is YSLEER in the germline V gene. V was pared by 0 bases and J by 1 base, with 3 bases of the junction left unmatched. The CDR3 is 16 amino acids.

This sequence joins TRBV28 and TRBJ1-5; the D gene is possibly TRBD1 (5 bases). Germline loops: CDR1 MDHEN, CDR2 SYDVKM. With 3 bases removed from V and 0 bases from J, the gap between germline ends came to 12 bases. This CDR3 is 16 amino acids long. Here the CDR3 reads CASSFRGHNSNQPQHF. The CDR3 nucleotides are TGTGCCAGCAGTTTCCGCGGACACAATAGCAATCAGCCCCAGCATTTT.

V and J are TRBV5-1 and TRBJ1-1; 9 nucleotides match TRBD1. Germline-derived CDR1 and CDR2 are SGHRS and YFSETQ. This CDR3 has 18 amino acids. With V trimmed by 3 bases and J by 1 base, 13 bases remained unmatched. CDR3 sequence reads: CASSWTTGGSSGNTEAFF. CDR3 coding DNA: TGCGCCAGCAGCTGGACGACAGGGGGTTCTAGTGGGAACACTGAAGCTTTCTTT.

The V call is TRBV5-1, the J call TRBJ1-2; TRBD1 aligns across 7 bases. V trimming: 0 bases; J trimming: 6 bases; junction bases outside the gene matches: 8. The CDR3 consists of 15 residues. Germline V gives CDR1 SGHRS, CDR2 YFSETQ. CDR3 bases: TGCGCCAGCAGCTTGGGCGAGGGGGCCGTCGATGGCTACACCTTC. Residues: CASSLGEGAVDGYTF.

The chain's CDR3 is CSVQTSVNTGELFF. DNA for the CDR3: TGCAGCGTTCAGACTAGCGTAAACACCGGGGAGCTGTTTTTT. The rearrangement uses TRBV29-1 and TRBJ2-2; 8 bases map to TRBD2. The CDR3 is 14 amino acids. Germline-derived CDR1 and CDR2 are SQVTM and ANQGSEA. The V gene end was trimmed by 5 bases and the J gene end by 2 bases; junction bases not matched to a gene: 4.

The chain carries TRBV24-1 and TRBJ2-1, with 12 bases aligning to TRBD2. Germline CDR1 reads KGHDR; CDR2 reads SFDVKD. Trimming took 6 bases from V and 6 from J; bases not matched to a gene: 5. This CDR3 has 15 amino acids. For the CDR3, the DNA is TGTGCCACCAGTTCCACTAGCGGGAGGATCAATGAGCAGTTCTTC. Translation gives CATSSTSGRINEQFF.

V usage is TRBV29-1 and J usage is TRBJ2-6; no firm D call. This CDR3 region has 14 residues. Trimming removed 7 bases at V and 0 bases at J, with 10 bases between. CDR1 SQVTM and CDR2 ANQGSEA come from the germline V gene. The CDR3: CSASESSGANVLTF. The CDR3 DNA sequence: TGCAGCGCCTCCGAGAGCTCTGGGGCCAACGTCCTGACTTTC.

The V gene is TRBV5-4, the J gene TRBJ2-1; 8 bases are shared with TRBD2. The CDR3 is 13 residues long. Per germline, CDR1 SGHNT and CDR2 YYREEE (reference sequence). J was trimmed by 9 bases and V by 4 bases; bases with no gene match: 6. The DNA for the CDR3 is TGTGCCAGCAGCAGCGCGGGAGGCAGTGAGCAGTTCTTC. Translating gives CASSSAGGSEQFF.

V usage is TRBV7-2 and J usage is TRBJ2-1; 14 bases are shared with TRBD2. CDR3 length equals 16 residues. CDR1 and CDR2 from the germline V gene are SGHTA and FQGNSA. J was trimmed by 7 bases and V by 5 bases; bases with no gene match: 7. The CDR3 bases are TGTGCCAGCAGCCCTAGGGGACTAGCGGGAGTGAATGAGCAGTTCTTC. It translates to CASSPRGLAGVNEQFF.

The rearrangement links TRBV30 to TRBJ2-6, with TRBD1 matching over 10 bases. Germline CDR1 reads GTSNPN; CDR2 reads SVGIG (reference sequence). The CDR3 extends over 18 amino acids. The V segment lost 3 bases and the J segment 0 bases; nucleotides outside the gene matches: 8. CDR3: CAWSRQGAIFSGANVLTF. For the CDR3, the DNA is TGTGCCTGGAGCCGACAGGGGGCAATCTTCTCTGGGGCCAACGTCCTGACTTTC.

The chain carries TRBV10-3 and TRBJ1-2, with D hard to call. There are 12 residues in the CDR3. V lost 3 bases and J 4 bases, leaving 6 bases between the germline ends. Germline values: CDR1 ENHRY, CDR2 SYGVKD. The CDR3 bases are TGTGCCATCAGTGATTCTTCCTATGGCTACACCTTC. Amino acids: CAISDSSYGYTF.

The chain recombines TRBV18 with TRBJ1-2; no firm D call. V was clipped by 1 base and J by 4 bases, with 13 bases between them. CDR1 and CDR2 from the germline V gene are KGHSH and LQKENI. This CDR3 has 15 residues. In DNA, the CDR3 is TGTGCCAGCTCACCACTGGCGGATGAGGGCTATGGCTACACCTTC. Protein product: CASSPLADEGYGYTF. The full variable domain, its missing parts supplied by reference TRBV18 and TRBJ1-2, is NAGVMQNPRHLVRRRGQEARLRCSPMKGHSHVYWYRQLPEEGLKFMVYLQKENIIDESGMPKERFSAEFPKEGPSILRIQQVVRGDSAAYFCASSPLADEGYGYTFGSGTRLTVV.

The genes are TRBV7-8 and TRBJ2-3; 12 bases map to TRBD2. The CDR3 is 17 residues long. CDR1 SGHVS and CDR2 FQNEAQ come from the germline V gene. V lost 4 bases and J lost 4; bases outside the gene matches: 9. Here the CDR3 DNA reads TGTGCCAGCAGCTCGTCGACTAGCGGGAGTACGGCAGATACGCAGTATTTT. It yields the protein CASSSSTSGSTADTQYF.

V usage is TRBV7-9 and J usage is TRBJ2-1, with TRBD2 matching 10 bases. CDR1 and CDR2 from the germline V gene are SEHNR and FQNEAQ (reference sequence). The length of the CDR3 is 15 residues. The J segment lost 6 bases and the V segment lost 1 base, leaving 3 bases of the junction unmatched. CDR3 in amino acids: CASSLVAGGGNEQFF. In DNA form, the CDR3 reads TGTGCCAGCAGCTTAGTAGCGGGAGGTGGCAATGAGCAGTTCTTC.

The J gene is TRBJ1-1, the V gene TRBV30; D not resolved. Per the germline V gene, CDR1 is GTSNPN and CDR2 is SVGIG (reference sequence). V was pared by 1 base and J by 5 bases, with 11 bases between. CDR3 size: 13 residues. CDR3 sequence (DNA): TGTGCCTGGAGTGAACGACTGGTAACTGAAGCTTTCTTT. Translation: CAWSERLVTEAFF.